This T cell receptor beta chain stems from a study of T cell changes during pregnancy in multiple sclerosis. This CDR3 is built from 15 residues. Germline V gene data show CDR1 as LGHNA and CDR2 as YSLEER. V lost 5 bases and J lost 1; bases outside the gene matches: 8. This clone was seen only once. Clones were read by immunoSEQ multiplex PCR, and TCRdb kept only the in-frame ones, dropping some. The sample shows about 70,000 clones, around 94% of them seen only once. The chain carries TRBV4-3 and TRBJ2-7, with 7 nucleotides matching TRBD2. The clonotype originates from a female donor in good health, enrolled as a control in a pregnancy study. The sample was CD8+ T cells from peripheral blood mononuclear cells, taken in the third trimester of pregnancy. This CDR3 reads CASSTAWGGSYEQYF. The CDR3 DNA is TGCGCCAGCAGCACGGCGTGGGGGGGGTCCTACGAGCAGTACTTC.